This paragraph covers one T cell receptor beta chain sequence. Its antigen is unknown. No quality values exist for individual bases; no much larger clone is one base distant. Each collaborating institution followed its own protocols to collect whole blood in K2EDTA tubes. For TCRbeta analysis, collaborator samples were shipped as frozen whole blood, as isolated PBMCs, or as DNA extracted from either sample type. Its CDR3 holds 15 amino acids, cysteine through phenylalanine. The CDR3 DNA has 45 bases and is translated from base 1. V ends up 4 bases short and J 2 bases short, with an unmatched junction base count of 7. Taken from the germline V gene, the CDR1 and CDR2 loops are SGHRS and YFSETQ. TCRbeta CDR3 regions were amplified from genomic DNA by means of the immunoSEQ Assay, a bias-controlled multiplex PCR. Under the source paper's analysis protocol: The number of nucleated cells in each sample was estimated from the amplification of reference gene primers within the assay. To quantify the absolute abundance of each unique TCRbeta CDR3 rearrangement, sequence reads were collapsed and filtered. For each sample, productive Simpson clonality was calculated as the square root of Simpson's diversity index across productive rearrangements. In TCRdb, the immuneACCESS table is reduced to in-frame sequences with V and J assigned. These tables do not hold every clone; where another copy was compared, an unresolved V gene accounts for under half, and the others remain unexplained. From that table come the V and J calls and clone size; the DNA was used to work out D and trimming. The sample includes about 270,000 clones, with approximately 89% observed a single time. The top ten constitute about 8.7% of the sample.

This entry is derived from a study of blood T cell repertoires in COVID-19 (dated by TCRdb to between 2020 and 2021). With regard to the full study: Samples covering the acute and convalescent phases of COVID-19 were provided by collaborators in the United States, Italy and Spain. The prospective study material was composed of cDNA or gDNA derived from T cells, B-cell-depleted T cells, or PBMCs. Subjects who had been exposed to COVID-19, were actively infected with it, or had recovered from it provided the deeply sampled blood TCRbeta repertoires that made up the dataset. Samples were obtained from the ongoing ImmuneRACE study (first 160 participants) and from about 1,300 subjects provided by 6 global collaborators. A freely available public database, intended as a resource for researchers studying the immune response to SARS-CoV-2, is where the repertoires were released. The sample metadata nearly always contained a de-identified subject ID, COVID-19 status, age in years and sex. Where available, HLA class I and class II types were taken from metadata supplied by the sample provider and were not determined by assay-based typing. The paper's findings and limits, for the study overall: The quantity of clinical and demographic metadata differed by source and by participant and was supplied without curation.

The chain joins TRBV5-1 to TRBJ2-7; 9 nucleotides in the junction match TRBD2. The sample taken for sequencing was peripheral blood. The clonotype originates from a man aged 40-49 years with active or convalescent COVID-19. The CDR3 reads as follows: CASSPGVAGAYEQYF. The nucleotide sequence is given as TGCGCCAGCAGCCCCGGGGTAGCGGGGGCCTACGAGCAGTACTTC.